These 22 T cell receptor beta chains share one sample of origin, sequenced in a study of blood T cell repertoires in COVID-19. Using immunoSEQ multiplex PCR, the repertoire was profiled, and TCRdb retains in-frame clones only, with some absent. The repertoire has about 59,000 clones, over 70% of them found once; the top ten carry roughly a sixth. The sequenced sample was peripheral blood. The receptors shown here come from a woman aged 50 to 60 with active or convalescent COVID-19.

The genes are TRBV7-2 and TRBJ2-7; TRBD2 is a possible D gene (5 bases). CDR3 length equals 13 residues. Germline CDR1 reads SGHTA; CDR2 reads FQGNSA. Trimming took off 3 bases at V and 0 bases at J, with 6 bases between the two ends. CDR3 sequence reads: CASSFRGSYEQYF. The CDR3 coding sequence is TGTGCCAGCAGCTTCCGGGGCTCCTACGAGCAGTACTTC.

This clone was counted a few times. V usage is TRBV6-5 and J usage is TRBJ2-7; TRBD2 agrees at 7 bases. V trimming: 5 bases; J trimming: 4 bases; junction bases outside the gene matches: 11. Germline values: CDR1 MNHEY, CDR2 SVGAGI. This CDR3 region has 15 residues. The CDR3 reads CASSLASLAVYEQYF. CDR3 DNA sequence: TGTGCCAGCAGTCTGGCTAGTCTAGCGGTATACGAGCAGTACTTC.

V usage is TRBV19 and J usage is TRBJ2-2; 14 bases match TRBD2. The germline gives CDR1 LNHDA, CDR2 SQIVND (reference sequence). Germline trimming cut 8 bases from V and 8 bases from J; bases unmatched to any gene: 7. The CDR3 is 15 amino acids. This CDR3 is CASRPGLAGVGELFF. For the CDR3, the DNA is TGTGCCAGTCGACCGGGACTAGCGGGAGTTGGGGAGCTGTTTTTT. Variable domain in full (rest from reference TRBV19 and TRBJ2-2): DGGITQSPKYLFRKEGQNVTLSCEQNLNHDAMYWYRQDPGQGLRLIYYSQIVNDFQKGDIAEGYSVSREKKESFPLTVTSAQKNPTAFYLCASRPGLAGVGELFFGEGSRLTVL.

The chain links TRBV13 to TRBJ2-7, with 14 bases lining up with TRBD2. Germline trimming cut 5 bases from V and 0 bases from J; bases unmatched to any gene: 12. CDR3 length equals 19 residues. The germline CDR1 and CDR2 sequences are PRHDT and FYEKMQ (reference sequence). This CDR3 is CASSPPGTSGSGDSYEQYF. The CDR3 DNA reads as TGTGCCAGCAGCCCCCCCGGGACTAGCGGGAGTGGGGACTCCTACGAGCAGTACTTC.

DNA for the CDR3: TGTGCCAGCAGCTTAGAACCAGGGAACTATGGCTACACCTTC. Its translation: CASSLEPGNYGYTF. The rearrangement uses TRBV7-6 and TRBJ1-2, with TRBD1 as a possible D gene (5 bases). The CDR3 length is 14 residues. The V and J ends lost 1 base and 2 bases respectively, with 8 bases between them. CDR1 and CDR2 from the germline V gene are SGHVS and FNYEAQ. The complete variable domain, with remaining parts taken from reference TRBV7-6 and TRBJ1-2, reads GAGVSQSPRYKVTKRGQDVALRCDPISGHVSLYWYRQALGQGPEFLTYFNYEAQQDKSGLPNDRFSAERPEGSISTLTIQRTEQRDSAMYRCASSLEPGNYGYTFGSGTRLTVV.

This chain links TRBV3-1 (or the pseudogene TRBV3-2) with TRBJ2-1, with 13 positions matching TRBD2. The germline gives CDR1 LGHDT, CDR2 YNNKEL (reference sequence). The CDR3 sequence is 16 residues long. The trim removed 4 bases at V and 5 bases at J, leaving 5 bases unmatched. The CDR3 here is CASSRELAGGNNEQFF. The CDR3 DNA is TGTGCCAGCAGCCGCGAACTAGCGGGAGGGAACAATGAGCAGTTCTTC.

The chain carries TRBV30 and TRBJ2-7, with 7 bases fitting TRBD2. Looked up from germline, CDR1 is GTSNPN and CDR2 is SVGIG (reference sequence). After removal of 0 bases from V and 3 bases from J, the junction contained 8 bases not matched to a gene. The CDR3 is 15 amino acids. CDR3 DNA sequence: TGTGCCTGGAGTGTACGAGGGAGGGCCGGCTACGAGCAGTACTTC. Protein: CAWSVRGRAGYEQYF.

A word on this clone: At one boundary the junction diverges from the germline segment, which might be a read error. The chain couples TRBV2 to TRBJ2-7, with D possibly matching TRBD2 (6 bases). Per germline, CDR1 SNHLY and CDR2 FYNNEI. The CDR3 has 10 amino acids. CDR3 nucleotides: TGTGCCACCCGACGGAGGGCGGGGCAGTTC. It is translated as CATRRRAGQF. The variable domain in full, with the rest retrieved from reference TRBV2 and TRBJ2-7, is EPEVTQTPSHQVTQMGQEVILRCVPISNHLYFYWYRQILGQKVEFLVSFYNNEISEKSEIFDDQFSVERPDGSNFTLKIRSTKLEDSAMYFCATRRRAGQFGPGTRLTVT.

This chain uses TRBV27 with TRBJ2-1; the D gene is possibly TRBD1 (6 bases). This CDR3 region has 15 residues. Trimming stripped 3 bases from V and 0 bases from J, with 9 bases between. Per the germline V gene, CDR1 is MNHEY and CDR2 is SMNVEV (reference sequence). In DNA, the CDR3 is TGTGCCAGCAGTTTTACAGGGTACTCCTACAATGAGCAGTTCTTC. Translating gives CASSFTGYSYNEQFF.

The chain uses TRBV2 and TRBJ1-2, with 7 bases that match TRBD1. The germline V gene encodes CDR1 SNHLY and CDR2 FYNNEI. Unmatched junction bases numbered 4, after V lost 8 bases and J lost 1 base. The CDR3 covers 13 residues. CDR3 amino acids: CASVNRGNYGYTF. In nucleotides, the CDR3 is TGTGCCAGCGTGAACAGGGGTAACTATGGCTACACCTTC.

V gene TRBV10-3 combines with J gene TRBJ1-2, with a weak D call TRBD1 (6 bases). Between the trimmed V and J ends, which lost 2 bases and 8 bases, there was a span of 15 bases. The germline gives CDR1 ENHRY, CDR2 SYGVKD. This CDR3 is built from 14 residues. Here the CDR3 DNA reads TGTGCCATCAGTGAGGGACCCCAGGGGAACGGCTACACCTTC. As protein: CAISEGPQGNGYTF.

This clone was observed a few times. The chain employs TRBV29-1 and TRBJ2-1; 8 bases fit TRBD2. J gave up 0 bases and V 6 bases, and 7 bases lay outside the gene matches. CDR3 length equals 15 residues. Germline V gene lookup returns CDR1 SQVTM and CDR2 ANQGSEA. In DNA form, the CDR3 reads TGCAGCGTCCAACGAAGCGGGGGCTCCTACAATGAGCAGTTCTTC. Translation gives CSVQRSGGSYNEQFF.

The chain recombines TRBV29-1 with TRBJ1-3; TRBD1 aligns across 9 bases. In germline, CDR1 is SQVTM, CDR2 ANQGSEA. This CDR3 is 13 amino acids long. The ends lost 7 bases at V and 5 bases at J; junction bases unmatched: 6. The CDR3 spells CSGGGQGRNTIYF. CDR3 in DNA: TGCAGCGGAGGGGGACAGGGAAGAAACACCATATATTTT.

This chain joins TRBV2 and TRBJ2-5; TRBD1 agrees at 8 bases. The germline V gene has CDR1 SNHLY and CDR2 FYNNEI. The CDR3 is 14 residues long. J gave up 4 bases and V 10 bases, and 11 bases lay outside the gene matches. This CDR3 reads CATTPPGTGETQYF. DNA for the CDR3: TGTGCCACCACCCCCCCAGGGACAGGAGAGACCCAGTACTTC.

The V and J genes are TRBV11-3 and TRBJ2-2, with 9 bases identical to TRBD2. The CDR3 runs to 15 residues. V trimming: 5 bases; J trimming: 4 bases; junction bases outside the gene matches: 5. Germline V gene lookup returns CDR1 SGHNT and CDR2 YENEEA. The CDR3 loop is CASSQGTSLTGELFF. CDR3 in DNA: TGTGCCAGCAGCCAAGGGACTAGCCTCACCGGGGAGCTGTTTTTT.

This clone was picked up many times. The CDR3 coding sequence is TGTGCCAGGAGGGGGTGGGACACTAGCAATCAGCCCCAGCATTTT. It yields the protein CARRGWDTSNQPQHF. The chain is built from TRBV7-9 and TRBJ1-5, with D perhaps TRBD1 (6 bases). Trimming took off 9 bases at V and 0 bases at J, with 15 bases between the two ends. The CDR3 extends over 15 amino acids. Germline CDR1 SEHNR, CDR2 FQNEAQ (reference sequence).

V is TRBV2 and J is TRBJ2-2; tentatively, D is TRBD1 (5 bases). Trimming stripped 6 bases from V and 4 bases from J, with 15 bases between. CDR3 length: 15 residues. The V gene's germline CDR1 is SNHLY and CDR2 FYNNEI. CDR3 sequence reads: CASRDSLRGTGELFF. The CDR3 coding sequence is TGTGCCAGCAGGGATAGCCTTAGGGGCACCGGGGAGCTGTTTTTT.

The rearrangement joins TRBV7-9 to TRBJ1-4; tentative D call: TRBD1 (5 bases). The CDR3 has 14 residues. Germline V gives CDR1 SEHNR, CDR2 FQNEAQ (reference sequence). The V gene lost 5 bases and the J gene lost 7 bases, with 14 bases spanning the gap. The DNA for the CDR3 is TGTGCCAGCAGCCCGCGGGACGGCCCTGAAAAACTGTTTTTT. This translates into CASSPRDGPEKLFF.

The chain links TRBV5-5 to TRBJ1-2; 9 bases are shared with TRBD1. Per germline, CDR1 SGHKS and CDR2 YYEKEE (reference sequence). The length of the CDR3 is 16 residues. Trimming took 0 bases from V and 4 from J; bases not matched to a gene: 7. DNA of the CDR3: TGTGCCAGCAGCTTGGGGATGACAGGGGGTATCTATGGCTACACCTTC. It encodes CASSLGMTGGIYGYTF. Full variable domain (rest looked up from reference TRBV5-5 and TRBJ1-2): DAGVTQSPTHLIKTRGQQVTLRCSPISGHKSVSWYQQVLGQGPQFIFQYYEKEERGRGNFPDRFSARQFPNYSSELNVNALLLGDSALYLCASSLGMTGGIYGYTFGSGTRLTVV.

The chain uses TRBV27 and TRBJ2-5, with TRBD2 identical over 13 bases. Germline-derived CDR1 and CDR2 are MNHEY and SMNVEV (reference sequence). Losses at the gene ends were 6 bases for V and 4 bases for J; bases not matched to a gene: 8. There are 16 residues in the CDR3. DNA of the CDR3: TGTGCCAGCAGCCAAGGACTAGCGGGAGAGGGAGAGACCCAGTACTTC. Translation gives CASSQGLAGEGETQYF.

The chain joins TRBV14 to TRBJ1-2; possibly TRBD1 for D (6 bases). The CDR3 length is 14 residues. V dropped 0 bases and J dropped 8 bases, with 13 bases sitting between them. From germline, CDR1 is SGHDN and CDR2 FVKESK. The chain's CDR3 is CASSQDWQGMGYTF. The CDR3, as DNA: TGTGCCAGCAGCCAAGATTGGCAGGGGATGGGCTACACCTTC.

The chain uses TRBV9 and TRBJ2-2, with D possibly being TRBD2 (6 bases). Germline V gene sequence: CDR1 SGDLS, CDR2 YYNGEE. Trimming stripped 4 bases from V and 0 bases from J, with 13 bases between. The CDR3 length is 16 residues. The CDR3: CASSPRPGANTGELFF. The DNA of the CDR3 is TGTGCCAGCAGCCCAAGACCGGGGGCGAACACCGGGGAGCTGTTTTTT.